The 5 T cell receptor beta chains below come from one sample, sequenced in a study of OX40 agonist ivuxolimab in advanced cancers. Profiled with immunoSEQ multiplex PCR; TCRdb holds only in-frame clones, not every one. The sample has 53,000 or so clones, over 65% seen once. This sample comprised CD4+ or CD8+ T cells sorted from blood, obtained in a trial of the OX40 agonist ivuxolimab. Source of these receptors: an adult with an advanced solid tumor such as melanoma, head and neck, liver or kidney cancer.

Note on this clone: One end of the junction fails to match germline, which may point to a read error. The chain carries TRBV2 and TRBJ2-1; D could derive from TRBD1 or TRBD2 (6 bases each). Germline loops: CDR1 SNHLY, CDR2 FYNNEI. The CDR3 runs 12 residues. CDR3 amino acids: CASSEVGGPGIF. The CDR3 DNA reads TGTGCCAGCAGTGAAGTTGGGGGGCCTGGGATCTTC.

This clone showed up just a few times. The sample contains more than one DNA sequence encoding this CDR3. V usage is TRBV5-1 and J usage is TRBJ1-5; D uncertain. Trimming left V 0 bases short and J 5 bases short, with 6 bases between. The CDR3 sequence is 13 residues long. Germline V gene data show CDR1 as SGHRS and CDR2 as YFSETQ. The CDR3 region has the DNA TGCGCCAGCAGCTTGGAAACCGATCAGCCCCAGCATTTT. Encoded protein: CASSLETDQPQHF.

This clone appeared once. The J gene is TRBJ2-7, the V gene TRBV27; D possibly matches TRBD1 or TRBD2 (6 bases each). Germline values: CDR1 MNHEY, CDR2 SMNVEV (reference sequence). CDR3 length equals 12 residues. The DNA of the CDR3 is TGTGCAGTTAGGGGGAGGTCCTACGAGCAGTACTTC. This gives the protein CAVRGRSYEQYF.

This clone was found once. The genes are TRBV2 and TRBJ1-1; 7 bases agree with TRBD1. The CDR3 has 11 amino acids. In germline, CDR1 is SNHLY, CDR2 FYNNEI. CDR3 sequence (DNA): TGTGCAGGTTCCGCAGGGGGTGAAGCTTTCTTT. As protein: CAGSAGGEAFF.

J is TRBJ2-2 and V is TRBV7-9, with 9 bases fitting TRBD1. CDR1 is SEHNR, CDR2 FQNEAQ, per germline (reference sequence). This CDR3 is 16 amino acids long. Trimming removed 1 base from V and 6 bases from J; junction bases left unmatched: 6. CDR3 amino acids: CASSLVWDREPGELFF. In nucleotides, the CDR3 is TGTGCCAGCAGCTTAGTATGGGACAGGGAACCCGGGGAGCTGTTTTTT.